The T cell receptor beta chain described here comes from a study of T-cell reconstitution after alpha-beta-depleted transplantation in children listed by TCRdb under 2016. Regarding the research as a whole: The study quantitatively tracked T-cell immune reconstitution after TCRalphabeta/CD19-depleted allogeneic hematopoietic cell transplantation in children using TCR repertoire profiling.

Preparation of the library involved PCR. The sample was run on an Illumina HiSeq 2500. TCR library preparation used molecular barcoding, with unique molecular identifiers applied to normalize quantification of the TCRbeta repertoire. The public reads were reanalyzed by TCRdb: fastp trimming at Q25, MiXCR alignment, in-frame beta chains only. CDR3 protein duplicates are merged, each entry listing the most common genes and DNA. A total of over 550,000 distinct CDR3 sequences appear in this sample, about 10% of them only once. Of the sample, roughly 4% falls within the top ten clones. V ends up 6 bases short and J 4 bases short, with an unmatched junction base count of 12. CDR1 is given as SGHRS and CDR2 as YFSETQ, both from the germline V gene. The CDR3 runs 16 amino acids, cysteine and phenylalanine included. The sequence is cut down to CDR3 DNA, 48 bases in frame from base 1. Concerning this clonotype: What antigen it recognizes has not been identified. No clone much larger than this one lies a single base away; base qualities are absent.

This receptor chain uses TRBV5-1 and TRBJ2-2, and 7 junctional nucleotides match TRBD2. Sequencing was performed on PBMCs from the stem cell graft donor, taken from the stem cell graft. The receptor comes from a human donor who donated a stem cell graft to a child with acute myeloid leukemia. The CDR3 protein sequence reads: CASKFYGAGITGELFF. The DNA is as follows: TGCGCCAGCAAGTTTTACGGAGCGGGAATCACCGGGGAGCTGTTTTTT.